The rows below give T cell receptor beta chains drawn from one sample of a study of T cell responses to AZD1222 COVID-19 vaccine. Generated by immunoSEQ multiplex PCR, the TCRdb table keeps only in-frame clones and is missing some. The profile covers some 130,000 clones, with about 90% appearing a single time and 1.9% taken by the ten largest. The sequenced sample was peripheral blood, obtained on day 0 of AZD1222 vaccination. These receptor sequences come from an adult in good health. The CDR3 runs from the conserved cysteine through the conserved F or W. D genes are given only for firm matches. Where a row states a size, it is once, few, many or the class of an expanded clone; other rows omit it.

D gene	clone size	J gene	V gene	CDR3 DNA	CDR3 protein
.	.	TRBJ1-5	TRBV2	TGTGCCAGCTATAGAAACGCGGGACAGCCCCAGCATTTT	CASYRNAGQPQHF
TRBD1	few	TRBJ1-2	TRBV10-3	TGTGCCATCAGTGGAGACAGGGAAATAAGTGGCTACACCTTC	CAISGDREISGYTF
.	.	TRBJ1-4	TRBV13	TGTGCCAGCAGCTTCGGCAGGGGATCGGTTAATGAAAAACTGTTTTTT	CASSFGRGSVNEKLFF
TRBD1	.	TRBJ1-4	TRBV7-6	TGTGCCAGCAGCGTGGGACAGGAGGTTAATGAAAAACTGTTTTTT	CASSVGQEVNEKLFF
.	.	TRBJ1-2	TRBV7-2	TGTGCCAGCAGCTTAGAGGTGGCGGGGGTGCGCGGCTACACCTTC	CASSLEVAGVRGYTF
TRBD2	.	TRBJ2-7	TRBV6-5	TGTGCCAGCAGTTTTAGCGGGAGCGGCTACGAGCAGTACTTC	CASSFSGSGYEQYF
TRBD2	.	TRBJ2-1	TRBV19	TGTGCCAGTAGTATAGGAGGGGGGACTAGCGGGAGAAGGCAGTTCTTC	CASSIGGGTSGRRQFF
.	.	TRBJ2-3	TRBV5-1	TGCGCCAGCAGCTTGGCGGGGAGGGGGCAGGTAGATACGCAGTATTTT	CASSLAGRGQVDTQYF
.	.	TRBJ2-3	TRBV27	TGTGCCAGCATACGGCAGCCGCCTCCAAGCACAGATACGCAGTATTTT	CASIRQPPPSTDTQYF
TRBD1	.	TRBJ1-4	TRBV4-2	TGTGCCAGCAGCCCGACAGGGGGGGACGAAAAACTGTTTTTT	CASSPTGGDEKLFF
.	.	TRBJ1-1	TRBV28	TGTGCCAGCAGGTCAGACAGTCCAGAAGCTTTCTTT	CASRSDSPEAFF
TRBD1	.	TRBJ2-7	TRBV27	TGTGCCAGCAATAGTCGGGCAGGGGGCCCCTACGAGCAGTACTTC	CASNSRAGGPYEQYF
.	.	TRBJ2-3	TRBV5-1	TGCGCCAGCAGCTCCCCTAGAGGCACAGATACGCAGTATTTT	CASSSPRGTDTQYF
.	.	TRBJ1-1	TRBV29-1	TGCAGCGCTAACAGCATGAACACTGAAGCTTTCTTT	CSANSMNTEAFF
.	.	TRBJ2-7	TRBV18	TGTGCCAGCTCAACCCGGGGGGCGAGGAACGAGCAGTACTTC	CASSTRGARNEQYF
.	once	TRBJ2-1	TRBV6-5	TGTGCCAGCAGTTACTCGGTCCTAGCATCCTACAATGAGCAGTTCTTC	CASSYSVLASYNEQFF
.	.	TRBJ1-1	TRBV15	TGTGCCACCAGCAGAGATGGTCAAACCTACACTGAAGCTTTCTTT	CATSRDGQTYTEAFF
TRBD1	few	TRBJ2-7	TRBV5-1	TGCGCCAGCAGCTTTGGACAGGGGGCTCAAGAGCAGTACTTC	CASSFGQGAQEQYF
.	.	TRBJ2-7	TRBV15	TGTGCCACCAGCAGAGGTGGCGGCCCGAGGGACGAGCAGTACTTC	CATSRGGGPRDEQYF
.	.	TRBJ2-7	TRBV25-1	TGTGCCAGCAGTGATTTCTTGGGTAAAACCTACGAGCAGTACTTC	CASSDFLGKTYEQYF
TRBD2	.	TRBJ2-7	TRBV6-5	TGTGCCAGCAGTTACCGCGGGACTAACTCCTACGAGCAGTACTTC	CASSYRGTNSYEQYF
.	.	TRBJ1-2	TRBV5-6	TGTGCCAGCAGCCCAAAAATGACAGACTCCGGCTACACCTTC	CASSPKMTDSGYTF
.	.	TRBJ1-1	TRBV7-9	TGTGCCAGCAGCTTAGAAGGGTCTAACACTGAAGCTTTCTTT	CASSLEGSNTEAFF
TRBD1	.	TRBJ2-2	TRBV9	TGTGCCAGCAGGGTCGGACAGGGGGTCCCCGGGGAGCTGTTTTTT	CASRVGQGVPGELFF
.	.	TRBJ1-5	TRBV19	TGTGCCAGTAGTATAATGTCAGGGGTTGGACAGCCCCAGCATTTT	CASSIMSGVGQPQHF
.	.	TRBJ2-3	TRBV6-1	TGTGCCAGCAGTGAAGAAATAACCGGGACTGCTAGCACAGATACGCAGTATTTT	CASSEEITGTASTDTQYF
.	.	TRBJ1-2	TRBV12-3/TRBV12-4	TGTGCCAGCAGTTTTAGGCAGTCCTATGGCTACACCTTC	CASSFRQSYGYTF
.	.	TRBJ1-5	TRBV19	TGTGCCAGTAGTATTTCTCTAGGGGCCTCGCTCAGATATAGCAATCAGCCCCAGCATTTT	CASSISLGASLRYSNQPQHF
.	.	TRBJ1-2	TRBV29-1	TGCAGCGTTGAAAGTGTAAGGGAAGGGTATGGCTACACCTTC	CSVESVREGYGYTF
TRBD1	.	TRBJ1-5	TRBV6-5	TGTGCCAGCAGTTACGGGGTGGGACAGGGTCAGCCCCAGCATTTT	CASSYGVGQGQPQHF
TRBD1	.	TRBJ1-1	TRBV19	TGTGCCAGTAGTATAGGACAGGGGCTCGGCTTGAACACTGAAGCTTTCTTT	CASSIGQGLGLNTEAFF
TRBD1	.	TRBJ1-1	TRBV3-1/TRBV3-2	TGTGCCAGCAGCGAATGGGGACAGGGGGGTACTGAAGCTTTCTTT	CASSEWGQGGTEAFF
.	.	TRBJ1-6	TRBV6-2/TRBV6-3	TGTGCCAGCAGTTACGTACAGCATAATTCACCCCTCCACTTT	CASSYVQHNSPLHF
TRBD2	.	TRBJ2-3	TRBV18	TGTGCCAGCTCACCCGGACTAGCGGGAGTCACAGATACGCAGTATTTT	CASSPGLAGVTDTQYF
TRBD1	.	TRBJ1-1	TRBV9	TGTGCCAGCAGCGTAGAGAAGGGGGCAGGCGCTGAAGCTTTCTTT	CASSVEKGAGAEAFF
.	.	TRBJ1-2	TRBV9	TGTGCCAGCAGCCCCCACGAGGGGGACGGACCGAACTATGGCTACACCTTC	CASSPHEGDGPNYGYTF
.	.	TRBJ2-1	TRBV5-4	TGTGCCAGCAGCTTGGACCAACAGACAGGTCGGCAGTTCTTC	CASSLDQQTGRQFF
.	.	TRBJ1-2	TRBV4-2	TGTGCCAGCAGCATAACAGGCCACTATGGCTACACCTTC	CASSITGHYGYTF
TRBD1	once	TRBJ1-2	TRBV3-1/TRBV3-2	TGTGCCAGCAGCGTCGCGACAGGGCTTGCCTATGGCTACACCTTC	CASSVATGLAYGYTF
.	.	TRBJ2-2	TRBV6-6	TGTGCCAGCAGTCAAACGACTGTAAACACCGGGGAGCTGTTTTTT	CASSQTTVNTGELFF
.	once	TRBJ2-7	TRBV10-3	TGTGCCATCAGTGGCGGGACTCGTACCTACGAGCAGTACTTC	CAISGGTRTYEQYF
TRBD2	.	TRBJ2-7	TRBV20-1	TGCAGTGCTAGTCCCCCACCCGGGAGCGGGAGGACACCTTACGAGCAGTACTTC	CSASPPPGSGRTPYEQYF
.	.	TRBJ1-6	TRBV19	TGTGCCAGTAGTACCCTGGGGTCAGGATCTTCACCCCTCCACTTT	CASSTLGSGSSPLHF
.	.	TRBJ2-2	TRBV12-3/TRBV12-4	TGTGCCAGCAGCCTGTCAGCGCCCGGGGAGCTGTTTTTT	CASSLSAPGELFF
TRBD1	.	TRBJ1-6	TRBV13	TGTGCCAGCAGAGAGGCCCGTGACAGGGACAATTCACCCCTCCACTTT	CASREARDRDNSPLHF
TRBD1	.	TRBJ1-2	TRBV6-5	TGTGCCAGCAGTTACGCCGGGACAGTCCAAGGCTACACCTTC	CASSYAGTVQGYTF